Given below is one T cell receptor (beta chain) in context. Its antigen is undetermined. The data were taken from a study of CD8 T cells in ankylosing spondylitis. Study-level points and caveats: Clones tied to disease were said to be significantly enriched in matched ankylosing spondylitis synovial fluid.

This CDR3 is 18 amino acids long. V shed 6 bases and J 9 bases; nucleotides not matched to a gene: 20. Germline-derived CDR1 and CDR2 are SGHRS and YFSETQ. Libraries for TCR beta were made by quantitative 5'-RACE with molecular barcodes. TCRdb re-analysed the 5' RACE reads in MiXCR, keeping a single row per CDR3 protein. The table includes approximately 39,000 distinct CDR3 sequences, approximately 10% detected once. The source of this sequence is a male donor with ankylosing spondylitis. V and J are TRBV5-1 and TRBJ2-2, with TRBD1 matching over 10 bases. Sequencing was carried out using synovial fluid, either unsorted or a sorted T cell fraction (not recorded which). CDR3 amino acids: CASTEGTGTGDGIRELFF. The CDR3 region has the DNA TGCGCCAGCACCGAGGGAACCGGGACAGGGGACGGAATCCGGGAGCTGTTTTTT.